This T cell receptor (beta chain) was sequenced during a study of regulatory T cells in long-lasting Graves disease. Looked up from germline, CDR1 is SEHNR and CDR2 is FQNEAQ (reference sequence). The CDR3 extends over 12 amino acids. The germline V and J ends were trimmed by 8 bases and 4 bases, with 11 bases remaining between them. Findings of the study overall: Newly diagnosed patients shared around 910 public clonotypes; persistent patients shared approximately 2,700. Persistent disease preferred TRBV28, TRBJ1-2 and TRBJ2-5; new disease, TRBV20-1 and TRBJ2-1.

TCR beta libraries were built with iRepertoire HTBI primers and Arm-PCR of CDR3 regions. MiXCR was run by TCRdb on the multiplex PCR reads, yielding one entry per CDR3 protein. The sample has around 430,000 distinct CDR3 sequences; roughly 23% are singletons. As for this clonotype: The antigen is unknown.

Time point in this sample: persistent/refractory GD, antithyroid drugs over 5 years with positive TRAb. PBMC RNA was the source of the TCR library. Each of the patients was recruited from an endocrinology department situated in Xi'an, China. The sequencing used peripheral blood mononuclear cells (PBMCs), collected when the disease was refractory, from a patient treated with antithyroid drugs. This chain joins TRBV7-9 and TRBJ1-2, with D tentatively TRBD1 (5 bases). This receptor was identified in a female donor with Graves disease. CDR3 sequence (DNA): TGTGCCAGCTCCTGGACAACCTATGGCTACACCTTC. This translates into CASSWTTYGYTF.